Presented here are 5 T cell receptor beta chains from one specimen sequenced in a study of PD-L1 blockade in urothelial cancer. Measured with immunoSEQ multiplex PCR; TCRdb has only the in-frame clones, and not every one. The table includes fewer than 35,000 clones, 87% detected once. Sequencing used PBMCs, obtained around atezolizumab (anti-PD-L1) treatment. The receptors shown here come from a man between 45 and 60 years old with urothelial cancer.

The chain recombines TRBV19 with TRBJ2-5; D may be TRBD1 (5 bases). V lost 3 bases, J lost 7 bases, and 15 bases lay in between. This CDR3 has 14 residues. Per germline, CDR1 LNHDA and CDR2 SQIVND (reference sequence). CDR3 sequence reads: CASSIAGSQGTQYF. The CDR3 DNA reads as TGTGCCAGTAGTATCGCAGGGTCTCAGGGGACCCAGTACTTC.

This sequence joins TRBV7-9 and TRBJ2-6; TRBD1 is a possible D gene (5 bases). The germline V gene encodes CDR1 SEHNR and CDR2 FQNEAQ (reference sequence). With 3 bases removed from V and 3 bases from J, the gap between germline ends came to 6 bases. This CDR3 contains 14 residues. The CDR3 loop reads CASSLGLGANVLTF. CDR3 bases: TGTGCCAGCAGCTTGGGGCTTGGGGCCAACGTCCTGACTTTC.

The chain carries TRBV29-1 and TRBJ2-5; possible D gene TRBD2, 6 bases. Germline lookup yields CDR1 SQVTM and CDR2 ANQGSEA. Trimming shortened V by 3 bases and J by 5 bases, and 13 bases separated the two germline ends. The length of the CDR3 is 13 residues. The CDR3 bases are TGCAGCGTTGACCGGGCGGGGCGGGAGACCCAGTACTTC. It yields the protein CSVDRAGRETQYF.

This chain connects TRBV25-1 to TRBJ2-7, with 9 bases aligning to TRBD1. The CDR3 runs 16 residues. The V and J ends lost 0 bases and 6 bases, in that order; junction bases with no gene match: 9. Germline V CDR1 and CDR2: MGHDK, SYGVNS. The CDR3 bases are TGTGCCAGCAGTGAATATTCCGGGACAGGGTCGATCGAGCAGTACTTC. This codes for CASSEYSGTGSIEQYF.

The rearrangement uses TRBV4-1 and TRBJ2-3, with D perhaps matching TRBD1 (6 bases). The CDR3 covers 15 residues. From germline, CDR1 is MGHRA and CDR2 YSYEKL. The ends were cut back, 4 bases at V and 0 bases at J, with 11 bases in the middle. As DNA, the CDR3 is TGCGCCAGCAGCCTACAGGGTGGAAGCACAGATACGCAGTATTTT. It translates to CASSLQGGSTDTQYF.